This TCR beta chain comes out of a study of cytomegalovirus exposure and HLA in healthy donors. Background on the study: The platform used for the 120 validation repertoires matched that of the 666 first-cohort repertoires, a later analysis reported. Points from the study as a whole: Rarity held for most TCR sequences, but there were some public TCRs that occurred in many donors. The authors enumerated some 170 TCR beta chains as linked to cytomegalovirus.

This clone was recorded once. What it binds is unknown. Here immunoSEQ multiplex PCR was the method, and the copy in TCRdb shows in-frame clones only, minus some. The sample has approximately 150,000 clones, approximately 86% seen once. Sequencing was done on a sample of PBMCs. This sequence was found in a man younger than 30 in good health and CMV-seropositive.

CDR3 loop: CASSIGDSNEQFF. For the CDR3, the DNA is TGTGCCAGCAGTATAGGGGACAGCAATGAGCAGTTCTTC. This chain connects TRBV6-5 to TRBJ2-1, with 7 bases matching TRBD1. This CDR3 spans 13 amino acids. J was trimmed by 6 bases and V by 5 bases; bases with no gene match: 4. Per germline, CDR1 MNHEY and CDR2 SVGAGI.